A single sample gave rise to the 18 T cell receptor beta chains below, sequenced in a study of T cell responses to AZD1222 COVID-19 vaccine. Using immunoSEQ multiplex PCR, the repertoire was profiled, and TCRdb retains in-frame clones only, with some absent. The table lists 100,000 to 150,000 clones, 85% to 90% of them singletons. This sample comprised peripheral blood, obtained on day 0 of MenACWY control vaccination. The receptors derive from an adult in good health.

J is TRBJ2-3 and V is TRBV7-7; D tentatively reads TRBD1 or TRBD2 (5 bases each). The length of the CDR3 is 15 residues. CDR1 SSHAT and CDR2 FNYEAQ come from the germline V gene (reference sequence). The V gene lost 5 bases and the J gene lost 0 bases, with 12 bases spanning the gap. The DNA for the CDR3 is TGTGCCAGCAGCCCAGGGAGCAGCAGCACAGATACGCAGTATTTT. This gives the protein CASSPGSSSTDTQYF.

The chain combines TRBV15 with TRBJ1-1, with D unclear. V lost 1 base and J lost 0, with 9 bases in between. CDR1 LNHNV and CDR2 YYDKDF come from the germline V gene (reference sequence). The CDR3 totals 15 residues. CDR3 bases: TGTGCCACCAGCAGAGGGGAGGGAATGAACACTGAAGCTTTCTTT. Translation: CATSRGEGMNTEAFF.

The chain links TRBV11-3 to TRBJ2-2, with D maybe TRBD2 (5 bases). Germline values: CDR1 SGHNT, CDR2 YENEEA. Trimming left V 1 base short and J 1 base short, with 16 bases between. The CDR3 consists of 18 residues. Here the CDR3 reads CASSLGVFAGLNTGELFF. For the CDR3, the DNA is TGTGCCAGCAGCTTAGGTGTATTTGCGGGCCTGAACACCGGGGAGCTGTTTTTT.

The chain carries TRBV7-2 and TRBJ1-1; D is unclear. CDR1 and CDR2 from the germline V gene are SGHTA and FQGNSA. V was pared by 2 bases and J by 1 base, with 8 bases between. The CDR3 is 14 residues long. As DNA, the CDR3 is TGTGCCAGCAGCTTATTAGCCCGGAACACTGAAGCTTTCTTT. Translating gives CASSLLARNTEAFF.

A single count supports this clone. This chain connects TRBV10-3 to TRBJ2-2; D remains unclear. Trimming stripped 11 bases from V and 0 bases from J, with 7 bases between. Germline CDR1 reads ENHRY; CDR2 reads SYGVKD. This CDR3 is built from 12 residues. Here the CDR3 reads CASTPNTGELFF. CDR3 DNA: TGTGCCTCTACACCGAACACCGGGGAGCTGTTTTTT.

The rearrangement joins TRBV7-6 to TRBJ1-6, with D possibly being TRBD1 (5 bases). CDR1 is SGHVS, CDR2 FNYEAQ, per germline. CDR3 size: 15 residues. The V and J ends lost 5 bases and 0 bases respectively, with 8 bases between them. The CDR3 spells CASSKTASYNSPLHF. The CDR3 DNA reads as TGTGCCAGCAGCAAGACAGCCTCCTATAATTCACCCCTCCACTTT.

The genes are TRBV9 and TRBJ1-2; a weak D match, TRBD1 (5 bases). V lost 4 bases, J lost 5 bases, and 12 bases lay in between. Per the germline V gene, CDR1 is SGDLS and CDR2 is YYNGEE. The CDR3 consists of 13 residues. The CDR3: CASSFGGSYGYTF. In DNA, the CDR3 is TGTGCCAGCAGCTTCGGGGGTAGTTATGGCTACACCTTC.

This sequence joins TRBV7-9 and TRBJ1-3, with D perhaps TRBD1 (5 bases). The V end was cut by 3 bases, the J end by 1 base, with 22 bases between. This CDR3 is 19 amino acids long. CDR1 is SEHNR, CDR2 FQNEAQ, per germline (reference sequence). CDR3 nucleotides: TGTGCCAGCAGCTTTTTCCGGGACGGCGGGCTCAGGTCTGGAAACACCATATATTTT. This gives the protein CASSFFRDGGLRSGNTIYF.

The chain carries TRBV6-4 and TRBJ1-2; TRBD1 matches at 8 bases. The germline CDR1 and CDR2 sequences are MRHNA and SNTAGT. The trim removed 3 bases at V and 4 bases at J, leaving 10 bases unmatched. The CDR3 is made up of 16 amino acids. This CDR3 reads CASSEFAGGTLYGYTF. The CDR3, as DNA: TGTGCCAGCAGTGAGTTCGCAGGGGGCACTCTCTATGGCTACACCTTC.

This clone was seen more than once but under ten times. The chain combines TRBV30 with TRBJ2-1; TRBD2 agrees at 12 bases. Germline V gene lookup returns CDR1 GTSNPN and CDR2 SVGIG (reference sequence). The CDR3 is 16 amino acids. V lost 0 bases to trimming and J lost 16 bases; unmatched junction nucleotides: 16. CDR3 sequence: CAWSVLTSGRPKSLFF. DNA for the CDR3: TGTGCCTGGAGTGTACTTACTAGCGGGAGGCCAAAGAGTTTATTCTTC.

This clone came up once. The chain combines TRBV4-3 with TRBJ2-1; TRBD2 matches at 10 bases. The CDR3 length is 17 residues. Losses at the gene ends were 4 bases for V and 0 bases for J; bases not matched to a gene: 6. Germline assignment: CDR1 LGHNA and CDR2 YSLEER. CDR3 region: CASSPGTSASSYNEQFF. CDR3 in DNA: TGCGCCAGCAGCCCAGGGACTAGCGCGAGCTCCTACAATGAGCAGTTCTTC.

This clone was recorded a few times. The chain carries TRBV9 and TRBJ2-1; TRBD2 might be the D (5 bases). V was clipped by 1 base and J by 3 bases, with 11 bases between them. There are 15 residues in the CDR3. Looked up from germline, CDR1 is SGDLS and CDR2 is YYNGEE. The CDR3 DNA is TGTGCCAGCAGCGTACTAGCAGGTAACTACAATGAGCAGTTCTTC. Translated, it gives CASSVLAGNYNEQFF.

The chain links TRBV7-2 to TRBJ2-2; 8 bases are shared with TRBD2. J was trimmed by 2 bases and V by 1 base; bases with no gene match: 6. Per germline, CDR1 SGHTA and CDR2 FQGNSA. The CDR3 length is 17 residues. CDR3: CASSLGGSGINTGELFF. The CDR3 bases are TGTGCCAGCAGCTTAGGAGGTAGCGGGATTAACACCGGGGAGCTGTTTTTT.

V and J are TRBV5-5 and TRBJ1-1; D not certain. V lost 0 bases and J lost 1, with 10 bases in between. The CDR3 is made up of 15 amino acids. Germline V gene sequence: CDR1 SGHKS, CDR2 YYEKEE (reference sequence). CDR3 sequence: CASSLVRVRNTEAFF. As DNA, the CDR3 is TGTGCCAGCAGCTTGGTGAGGGTGAGGAACACTGAAGCTTTCTTT.

V and J are TRBV5-4 and TRBJ2-7, with TRBD2 matching over 9 bases. After removal of 2 bases from V and 6 bases from J, the junction contained 9 bases not matched to a gene. CDR3 length: 15 amino acids. Germline V gene sequence: CDR1 SGHNT, CDR2 YYREEE (reference sequence). CDR3 nucleotides: TGTGCCAGCAGCTTACGGGTGGCGGGAGGGGCCGAGCAGTACTTC. It encodes CASSLRVAGGAEQYF.

The V call is TRBV10-2, the J call TRBJ2-1, with a possible D match to TRBD1 (5 bases). Trimming removed 10 bases at V and 7 bases at J, with 20 bases between. CDR1 and CDR2 from the germline V gene are WSHSY and SAAADI. The CDR3 length is 14 residues. Written as DNA, the CDR3 is TGCGCCACCTTGGGGCAGGGTTCGCGGAATGAGCAGTTCTTC. Amino acids: CATLGQGSRNEQFF.

This rearrangement joins TRBV29-1 to TRBJ2-7, with D perhaps matching TRBD2 (5 bases). The CDR3 loop spans 14 amino acids. From germline, CDR1 is SQVTM and CDR2 ANQGSEA. V was pared by 7 bases and J by 7 bases, with 23 bases between. Here the CDR3 reads CSAGGYSDGGEQYF. Here the CDR3 DNA reads TGCAGCGCCGGCGGGTACAGTGACGGCGGGGAGCAGTACTTC.

The V and J genes are TRBV5-1 and TRBJ2-5, with 13 bases fitting TRBD2. Germline CDR1 is SGHRS and CDR2 is YFSETQ. The V segment lost 0 bases and the J segment 1 base; nucleotides outside the gene matches: 3. This CDR3 is built from 17 residues. CDR3 bases: TGCGCCAGCAGCTTGGGGACTAGCGGGAGCATCCAAGAGACCCAGTACTTC. Encoded protein: CASSLGTSGSIQETQYF.